The 9 T cell receptor beta chains in this list originate from one sample, sequenced in a study of vaccination effects on CD4 cells after COVID-19. Repertoires were generated with immunoSEQ multiplex PCR, while TCRdb's copy carries only in-frame clones and drops some. Here the sample spans about 73,000 clones, approximately 74% being singletons. These TCRs' antigens remain unknown. Ahead of sequencing, the ViraFEST assay grew antigen-specific CD4+ T cells using viral peptide pools. On day 10 of culture, CD4+ T cells were separated out. Vaccine recipients, nucleocapsid antibody negative, had no prior SARS-CoV-2 infection. The source was CD4+ T cells from PBMCs cultured with HCoV-NL63 spike peptides, collected before COVID-19 vaccination. All receptors derive from a human donor who received a COVID-19 vaccine.

The genes are TRBV28 and TRBJ1-5; perhaps TRBD1 as D (5 bases). Trimming removed 4 bases from V and 7 bases from J, with 17 bases in between. This CDR3 spans 15 amino acids. CDR1 MDHEN and CDR2 SYDVKM come from the germline V gene. The CDR3 nucleotides read TGTGCCAGCAGTTCGTCCGGGACTCGGACACAGCCCCAGCATTTT. Its protein product is CASSSSGTRTQPQHF.

The J gene is TRBJ1-2, the V gene TRBV30; perhaps TRBD1 as D (5 bases). Germline V gene lookup returns CDR1 GTSNPN and CDR2 SVGIG (reference sequence). The CDR3 sequence is 15 residues long. V dropped 2 bases and J dropped 0 bases, with 13 bases sitting between them. The CDR3 DNA sequence: TGTGCCTGGAGTCCCCAGACAGTTTCTAACTATGGCTACACCTTC. As protein: CAWSPQTVSNYGYTF.

The gene calls are TRBV27 and TRBJ2-1; D is uncertain. The CDR3 covers 15 residues. Germline V gene sequence: CDR1 MNHEY, CDR2 SMNVEV (reference sequence). V lost 5 bases, J lost 0 bases, and 11 bases lay in between. The CDR3 region is CASSGAVDSYNEQFF. DNA of the CDR3: TGTGCCAGCAGTGGAGCAGTAGACTCCTACAATGAGCAGTTCTTC.

V usage is TRBV21-1 and J usage is TRBJ2-5; the DNA was not compared with TRBD1, the D call given in the table. TRBV21-1 is a pseudogene segment. The CDR3 has 18 amino acids. The CDR3 DNA is TGTGCCAGCAGCCTAACCATAAAACAGGTTGCAAACCAAGAGACCCAGTACTTC. Translated, it gives CASSLTIKQVANQETQYF.

The rearrangement uses TRBV7-2 and TRBJ1-1, with TRBD1 identical over 9 bases. The CDR3 extends over 15 amino acids. Germline CDR1 reads SGHTA; CDR2 reads FQGNSA. The junction had 3 bases not matched to a gene; V was cut back by 2 bases and J by 2 bases. CDR3 nucleotides: TGTGCCAGCAGCTTAAAGGGACAGGGAAACACTGAAGCTTTCTTT. This translates into CASSLKGQGNTEAFF.

The CDR3 DNA reads as TGTGCCAGCAGCCAAGAAGCAGGTACCTTTGGAAACACCATATATTTT. Its protein is CASSQEAGTFGNTIYF. V and J are TRBV4-2 and TRBJ1-3, with D unclear. CDR3 length: 16 amino acids. Germline V gives CDR1 LGHNA, CDR2 YNFKEQ. V was cut by 0 bases and J by 3 bases, with 12 bases left in between.

This clone occurred once. The chain carries TRBV7-2 and TRBJ2-2; D is ambiguous. Trimming removed 1 base at V and 1 base at J, with 4 bases between. CDR1 and CDR2 (germline): SGHTA, FQGNSA. This CDR3 is built from 14 residues. The CDR3 bases are TGTGCCAGCAGCTTAGACCTGAACACCGGGGAGCTGTTTTTT. It yields the protein CASSLDLNTGELFF.

The chain combines TRBV18 with TRBJ1-2; no definite D call. Germline V gives CDR1 KGHSH, CDR2 LQKENI. This CDR3 is built from 15 residues. V dropped 2 bases and J dropped 0 bases, with 10 bases sitting between them. As DNA, the CDR3 is TGTGCCAGCTCACCATATGACGGAGCTAACTATGGCTACACCTTC. Its translation is CASSPYDGANYGYTF.

The gene calls are TRBV2 and TRBJ1-2; D unclear. V was trimmed by 5 bases and J by 1 base, leaving 8 bases between them. CDR1 and CDR2 from the germline V gene are SNHLY and FYNNEI. The CDR3 runs 13 residues. CDR3 protein: CASSPPDNYGYTF. The CDR3 DNA reads as TGTGCCAGCAGTCCGCCCGATAACTATGGCTACACCTTC.